The 29 T cell receptor beta chains listed next were all sequenced from one sample in a study of blood T cells in healthy people across ages. Together with a sample-barcoded 5' primer, a J-beta primer mix was included in a second PCR lasting about 6 to 11 cycles. TCRdb re-called the 5' RACE reads with MiXCR, one entry per CDR3 protein. Seen here are about 1.5 million distinct CDR3 sequences, roughly 43% observed once, and the top ten hold less than 5%. The sample comprised blood. Receptors originate from a woman between 18 and 30 years old in good health.

V usage is TRBV6-6 and J usage is TRBJ1-4; 9 nucleotides align to TRBD1. This CDR3 spans 14 amino acids. V lost 8 bases, J lost 6 bases, and 7 bases stayed unmatched. CDR1 and CDR2 (germline): MNHNY, SVGAGI (reference sequence). CDR3 region: CASRRQGVDEKLFF. DNA of the CDR3: TGTGCCAGCCGTCGACAGGGGGTTGATGAAAAACTGTTTTTT.

This clonotype was detected a few times. The V gene is TRBV29-1, the J gene TRBJ2-2, with 7 bases aligning to TRBD1. The CDR3 consists of 14 residues. V shed 4 bases, J shed 7 bases, and the junction held 9 bases outside the gene matches. Germline values: CDR1 SQVTM, CDR2 ANQGSEA. The CDR3 here is CSVVRDSHHGELFF. In nucleotides, the CDR3 is TGCAGCGTTGTCAGGGACAGTCATCACGGGGAGCTGTTTTTT.

This sequence joins TRBV9 and TRBJ1-4; 9 nucleotides line up with TRBD1. The CDR3 has 16 amino acids. Germline CDR1 SGDLS, CDR2 YYNGEE. With V trimmed by 2 bases and J by 7 bases, 9 bases remained unmatched. As DNA, the CDR3 is TGTGCCAGCAGCGTTACAGGGGGCGCGTCGGCTGAAAAACTGTTTTTT. Translation: CASSVTGGASAEKLFF. Together with reference TRBV9 and TRBJ1-4, the CDR3 gives the full variable domain: DSGVTQTPKHLITATGQRVTLRCSPRSGDLSVYWYQQSLDQGLQFLIQYYNGEERAKGNILERFSAQQFPDLHSELNLSSLELGDSALYFCASSVTGGASAEKLFFGSGTQLSVL.

This clonotype was detected a few times. The chain has TRBV20-1 and TRBJ2-7, with 7 bases identical to TRBD2. Per germline, CDR1 DFQATT and CDR2 SNEGSKA (reference sequence). CDR3 length: 15 amino acids. V lost 0 bases to trimming and J lost 2 bases; unmatched junction nucleotides: 7. CDR3 sequence: CSARDRLAVTYEQYF. The CDR3 DNA sequence: TGCAGTGCTAGAGATCGGCTAGCGGTAACCTACGAGCAGTACTTC.

The chain joins TRBV7-2 to TRBJ2-4; maybe TRBD2 (6 bases). The V gene's germline CDR1 is SGHTA and CDR2 FQGNSA. This CDR3 region has 14 residues. The ends were cut back, 5 bases at V and 12 bases at J, with 20 bases in the middle. Here the CDR3 DNA reads TGTGCCAGCAGCCCAGCGGGCGTAAACTACGATCAGTACTTC. It is translated as CASSPAGVNYDQYF. Combining the CDR3 with reference TRBV7-2 and TRBJ2-4 gives the whole variable domain GAGVSQSPSNKVTEKGKDVELRCDPISGHTALYWYRQSLGQGLEFLIYFQGNSAPDKSGLPSDRFSAERTGGSVSTLTIQRTQQEDSAVYLCASSPAGVNYDQYFGAGTRLSVL.

V usage is TRBV5-1 and J usage is TRBJ1-1; 7 bases match TRBD1. Germline V gives CDR1 SGHRS, CDR2 YFSETQ. V gave up 7 bases and J gave up 3 bases; unmatched junction bases: 6. This CDR3 has 13 residues. The CDR3 DNA reads TGCGCCAGCCGGCGGGACAGTGACACTGAAGCTTTCTTT. Translated, it gives CASRRDSDTEAFF. The full variable domain, its missing parts supplied by reference TRBV5-1 and TRBJ1-1, is KAGVTQTPRYLIKTRGQQVTLSCSPISGHRSVSWYQQTPGQGLQFLFEYFSETQRNKGNFPGRFSGRQFSNSRSEMNVSTLELGDSALYLCASRRDSDTEAFFGQGTRLTVV.

This clonotype appeared a few times. V gene TRBV20-1 combines with J gene TRBJ2-1; 7 positions agree with TRBD1. This CDR3 region has 14 residues. The germline V gene has CDR1 DFQATT and CDR2 SNEGSKA (reference sequence). V was pared by 6 bases and J by 5 bases, with 10 bases of the junction left unmatched. The CDR3 bases are TGCAGTGCGCAGTCAGGGGGAGAAGACAATGAGCAGTTCTTC. This gives the protein CSAQSGGEDNEQFF.

This clonotype was seen a few times. The J gene is TRBJ2-1, the V gene TRBV27; a possible D gene is TRBD1 (6 bases). Germline loops: CDR1 MNHEY, CDR2 SMNVEV (reference sequence). V was trimmed by 7 bases and J by 0 bases, leaving 13 bases between them. The CDR3 totals 15 residues. The CDR3 coding sequence is TGTGCCAGCACCTCCGGGACAAACTCCTACAATGAGCAGTTCTTC. Translated: CASTSGTNSYNEQFF.

For this clonotype: A much larger clone lies a single base off, so this may be a read error. This chain links TRBV7-2 with TRBJ2-5; D call uncertain. The CDR3 extends over 13 amino acids. Germline CDR1 is SGHTA and CDR2 is FQGNSA. In DNA form, the CDR3 reads TGTGCCGGCAGCTTAGTCGGAAAAGAGACCCAGTACTTC. Amino acids: CAGSLVGKETQYF.

The CDR3 nucleotides are TGTGCCAGCAGCGTAGAAGGCAGGGGGCAAGAGACCCAGTACTTC. This translates into CASSVEGRGQETQYF. The rearrangement links TRBV9 to TRBJ2-5, with TRBD1 matching over 7 bases. This CDR3 is built from 15 residues. CDR1 is SGDLS and CDR2 is YYNGEE in the germline V gene. Trimming took 0 bases from V and 2 from J; bases not matched to a gene: 4.

This chain links TRBV20-1 with TRBJ2-5, with D possibly TRBD2 on 6 matching bases. The CDR3 is 12 amino acids. Germline-derived CDR1 and CDR2 are DFQATT and SNEGSKA (reference sequence). Trimming pared 3 bases from V and 5 bases from J, leaving 10 bases between. CDR3 in amino acids: CSASGSWETQYF. The CDR3, as DNA: TGCAGTGCTAGCGGGAGTTGGGAGACCCAGTACTTC.

J is TRBJ1-4 and V is TRBV20-1; tentative D call: TRBD1 (6 bases). The length of the CDR3 is 15 residues. Germline CDR1 and CDR2: DFQATT and SNEGSKA (reference sequence). The germline V and J ends were trimmed by 4 bases and 5 bases, with 17 bases remaining between them. The CDR3 loop reads CSAIKVGQRNEKLFF. CDR3 nucleotide sequence: TGCAGTGCTATAAAAGTGGGACAAAGGAATGAAAAACTGTTTTTT.

This clonotype was counted a few times. V gene TRBV12-3 or TRBV12-4 combines with J gene TRBJ1-5; TRBD1 agrees at 8 bases. CDR3 length: 15 residues. The J segment lost 2 bases and the V segment lost 5 bases, leaving 5 bases of the junction unmatched. This chain's CDR3 is CASSPGGGGNQPQHF. CDR3 bases: TGTGCCAGCAGTCCAGGGGGCGGCGGCAATCAGCCCCAGCATTTT.

This clonotype was found many times. The chain joins TRBV4-3 to TRBJ2-2, with no clear D. Looked up from germline, CDR1 is LGHNA and CDR2 is YSLEER. The V end lost 0 bases, the J end lost 3 bases, and 8 bases lay between the germline ends. CDR3 size: 15 residues. The DNA of the CDR3 is TGCGCCAGCAGCCAAGAAAACTGGGACACCGGGGAGCTGTTTTTT. Its protein is CASSQENWDTGELFF.

About this clonotype: Since the CDR3 does not end with the conserved phenylalanine or tryptophan, this likely comes from a read error. The CDR3 loop reads CSARDYINYGYTS. The CDR3 DNA sequence: TGCAGTGCTAGAGATTACATTAACTATGGCTACACCTCC. The J gene is TRBJ1-2, the V gene TRBV20-1; no firm D call. There are 13 residues in the CDR3. The V end was cut by 0 bases, the J end by 1 base, with 6 bases between. CDR1 is DFQATT, CDR2 SNEGSKA, per germline (reference sequence).

A few counts support this clonotype. The CDR3 is CSAPENTEAFF. CDR3 DNA sequence: TGCAGTGCCCCAGAGAACACTGAAGCTTTCTTT. The chain links TRBV20-1 to TRBJ1-1; no clear D. V was shortened by 6 bases and J by 1 base, with 6 bases between the two germline ends. Germline lookup yields CDR1 DFQATT and CDR2 SNEGSKA (reference sequence). The CDR3 contains 11 residues.

The CDR3 bases are TGTGCCAGCAGCAAAGCCGCAGGGGGCCCTGAAGCTTTCTTT. Residues: CASSKAAGGPEAFF. The V call is TRBV21-1, the J call TRBJ1-1; the D segment call TRBD1 is taken from the table without a DNA check. TRBV21-1 is listed as a pseudogene. The CDR3 runs 14 residues.

This chain uses TRBV28 with TRBJ2-4; D gene unclear. From germline, CDR1 is MDHEN and CDR2 SYDVKM. V lost 2 bases, J lost 5 bases, and 13 bases lay in between. The CDR3 covers 15 residues. The CDR3 DNA is TGTGCCAGCAGTTTAAAAGTGGGATGGGAAAACATTCAGTACTTC. Translating gives CASSLKVGWENIQYF.

The chain employs TRBV5-1 and TRBJ2-1, with D unresolved. CDR3 size: 15 residues. Germline V gene sequence: CDR1 SGHRS, CDR2 YFSETQ. The ends were cut back, 0 bases at V and 4 bases at J, with 11 bases in the middle. CDR3 bases: TGCGCCAGCAGCTTGGTGTCGTTTTTATACAATGAGCAGTTCTTC. It specifies CASSLVSFLYNEQFF. Full variable domain (outside the CDR3, taken from reference TRBV5-1 and TRBJ2-1): KAGVTQTPRYLIKTRGQQVTLSCSPISGHRSVSWYQQTPGQGLQFLFEYFSETQRNKGNFPGRFSGRQFSNSRSEMNVSTLELGDSALYLCASSLVSFLYNEQFFGPGTRLTVL.

There are a few counts of this clonotype. The J gene is TRBJ2-3, the V gene TRBV6-2 or TRBV6-3; weak D call: TRBD2 (5 bases). The CDR3 extends over 14 amino acids. Germline CDR1 is MNHEY and CDR2 is SVGEGT. V dropped 2 bases and J dropped 5 bases, with 11 bases sitting between them. The CDR3 region is CASSYLLAGDTQYF. CDR3 nucleotide sequence: TGTGCCAGCAGTTACCTCCTAGCCGGAGATACGCAGTATTTT.

V and J are TRBV11-2 and TRBJ2-7, with TRBD2 as a possible D gene (6 bases). V lost 0 bases and J 1 base, leaving 19 bases between the germline ends. The germline CDR1 and CDR2 sequences are SGHAT and FQNNGV. The CDR3 sequence is 18 residues long. CDR3 loop: CASSLERGGGPGSYEQYF. CDR3 nucleotides: TGTGCCAGCAGCTTAGAAAGGGGAGGCGGGCCCGGGTCCTACGAGCAGTACTTC.

CDR3: CASSPRTDKEKLFF. As DNA, the CDR3 is TGTGCCAGCAGCCCTAGGACAGATAAGGAAAAACTGTTTTTT. The chain couples TRBV9 to TRBJ1-4, with D perhaps TRBD1 (6 bases). Germline values: CDR1 SGDLS, CDR2 YYNGEE. The CDR3 consists of 14 residues. V shed 4 bases and J shed 8 bases, with 15 bases lying between them.

This clonotype was observed many times. This sequence joins TRBV29-1 and TRBJ1-2; possibly TRBD1 for D (5 bases). The V end lost 0 bases, the J end lost 5 bases, and 7 bases lay between the germline ends. CDR1 is SQVTM, CDR2 ANQGSEA, per germline. The CDR3 totals 12 residues. The CDR3 protein is CSVEDQGYGYTF. CDR3 bases: TGCAGCGTTGAAGATCAGGGTTATGGCTACACCTTC.

The rearrangement uses TRBV6-5 and TRBJ2-7, with 9 nucleotides matching TRBD1. Germline assignment: CDR1 MNHEY and CDR2 SVGAGI. CDR3 length: 16 residues. V lost 0 bases, J lost 3 bases, and 6 bases stayed unmatched. CDR3 in DNA: TGTGCCAGCAGTTACTCGGCACAGGGGGCGGTCTACGAGCAGTACTTC. It is translated as CASSYSAQGAVYEQYF.

A few counts support this clonotype. The chain carries TRBV20-1 and TRBJ2-3; 9 bases map to TRBD2. Germline V CDR1 and CDR2: DFQATT, SNEGSKA (reference sequence). This CDR3 is 16 amino acids long. The V segment lost 3 bases and the J segment 3 bases; nucleotides outside the gene matches: 10. CDR3 coding DNA: TGCAGTGCTAGTAAAGGCGGTAGCGGGAGAACAGATACGCAGTATTTT. Amino acid sequence: CSASKGGSGRTDTQYF.

The chain joins TRBV5-1 to TRBJ2-3; 8 bases are shared with TRBD2. Looked up from germline, CDR1 is SGHRS and CDR2 is YFSETQ. The CDR3 loop spans 17 amino acids. Trimming at V came to 0 bases and at J to 2 bases, leaving 8 bases not matched to a gene. CDR3 bases: TGCGCCAGCAGCTTGGGGCTAGCGGGCCCTCCCACAGATACGCAGTATTTT. Its protein product is CASSLGLAGPPTDTQYF.

The sample holds a few counts of this clonotype. The chain has TRBV20-1 and TRBJ2-1; D might be TRBD2 (7 bases). The DNA end lines up better with TRBJ2-7; the J call may be wrong. This CDR3 is built from 15 residues. The V gene's germline CDR1 is DFQATT and CDR2 SNEGSKA (reference sequence). For the CDR3, the DNA is TGCAGTGCTAGAACGGGGGGCGGGGCTTACAATGAGCAGTACTTC. This sequence encodes CSARTGGGAYNEQYF.

The J gene is TRBJ1-5, the V gene TRBV12-3 or TRBV12-4; D not certain. The CDR3 consists of 14 residues. V gave up 6 bases and J gave up 2 bases, with 11 bases separating them. CDR3 nucleotides: TGTGCCAGCAGCCCAACCAGTCGCAATCAGCCCCAGCATTTT. Amino acid sequence: CASSPTSRNQPQHF.

The chain joins TRBV4-1 to TRBJ1-2; D is undetermined. Germline lookup yields CDR1 MGHRA and CDR2 YSYEKL. V was clipped by 2 bases and J by 1 base, with 11 bases between them. The CDR3 totals 15 residues. Written as DNA, the CDR3 is TGCGCCAGCAGCCAAACTCCAGTGAATAACTATGGCTACACCTTC. Translation: CASSQTPVNNYGYTF.